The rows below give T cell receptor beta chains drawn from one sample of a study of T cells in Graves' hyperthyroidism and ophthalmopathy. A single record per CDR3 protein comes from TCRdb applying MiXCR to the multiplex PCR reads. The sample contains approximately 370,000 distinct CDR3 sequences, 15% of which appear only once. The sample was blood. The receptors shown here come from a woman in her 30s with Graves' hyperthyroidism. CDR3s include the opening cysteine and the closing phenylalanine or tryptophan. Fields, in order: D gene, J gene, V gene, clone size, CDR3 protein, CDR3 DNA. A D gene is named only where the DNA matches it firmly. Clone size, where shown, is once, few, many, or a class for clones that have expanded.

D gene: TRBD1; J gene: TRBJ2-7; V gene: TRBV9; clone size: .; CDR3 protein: CASSGTGTGYEQYF; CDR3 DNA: TGTGCCAGCAGCGGGACAGGGACAGGCTACGAGCAGTACTTC
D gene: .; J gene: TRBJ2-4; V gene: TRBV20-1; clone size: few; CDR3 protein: CSAKGPAGSKNIQYF; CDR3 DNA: TGCAGTGCTAAAGGACCTGCCGGTTCCAAAAACATTCAGTACTTC
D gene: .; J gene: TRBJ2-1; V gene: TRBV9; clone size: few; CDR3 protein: CASSVGSIRTNEQFF; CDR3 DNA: TGTGCCAGCAGCGTAGGTAGTATTCGCACGAATGAGCAGTTCTTC
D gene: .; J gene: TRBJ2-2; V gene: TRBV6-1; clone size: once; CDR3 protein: CASSRDTSNTGELFF; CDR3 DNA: TGTGCCAGCAGCCGTGACACCTCGAACACCGGGGAGCTGTTTTTT
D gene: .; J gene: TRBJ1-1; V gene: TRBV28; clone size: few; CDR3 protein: CASILLWGGTEAFF; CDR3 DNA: TGTGCCAGCATCCTCTTATGGGGGGGGACTGAAGCTTTCTTT
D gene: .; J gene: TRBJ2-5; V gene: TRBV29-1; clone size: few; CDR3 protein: CSVEDLSTESETQYF; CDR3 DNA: TGCAGCGTTGAAGATCTCAGTACAGAGTCAGAGACCCAGTACTTC
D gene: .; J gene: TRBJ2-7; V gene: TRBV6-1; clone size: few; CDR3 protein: CASSDKSRGSFNEQYF; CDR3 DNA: TGTGCCAGCAGTGATAAGTCCAGGGGAAGTTTTAACGAGCAGTACTTC
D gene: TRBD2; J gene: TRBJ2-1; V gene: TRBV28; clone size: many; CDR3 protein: CASRNGLAAYNEQFF; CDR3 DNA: TGTGCCAGCAGAAACGGACTAGCGGCTTACAATGAGCAGTTCTTC
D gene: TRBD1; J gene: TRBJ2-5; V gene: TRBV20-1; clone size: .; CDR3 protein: CSGARGRQETQYF; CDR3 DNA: TGCAGTGGCGCCAGGGGGCGCCAGGAGACCCAGTACTTC
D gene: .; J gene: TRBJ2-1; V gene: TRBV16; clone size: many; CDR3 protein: CASITVDSYNEQFF; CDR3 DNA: TGTGCCAGCATTACGGTGGACTCCTACAATGAGCAGTTCTTC
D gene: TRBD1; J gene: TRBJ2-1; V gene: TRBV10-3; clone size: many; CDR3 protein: CAISDSGGDNEQFF; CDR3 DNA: TGTGCCATCAGTGATTCAGGGGGTGACAATGAGCAGTTCTTC
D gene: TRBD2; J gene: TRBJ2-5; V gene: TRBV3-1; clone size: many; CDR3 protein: CASSTTSGTVWETQYF; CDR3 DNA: TGTGCCAGCAGTACGACTAGCGGAACCGTGTGGGAGACCCAGTACTTC
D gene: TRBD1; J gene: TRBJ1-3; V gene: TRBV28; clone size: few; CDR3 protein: CASIETGDIGNTIYF; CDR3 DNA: TGTGCCAGCATCGAAACAGGGGACATTGGAAACACCATATATTTT